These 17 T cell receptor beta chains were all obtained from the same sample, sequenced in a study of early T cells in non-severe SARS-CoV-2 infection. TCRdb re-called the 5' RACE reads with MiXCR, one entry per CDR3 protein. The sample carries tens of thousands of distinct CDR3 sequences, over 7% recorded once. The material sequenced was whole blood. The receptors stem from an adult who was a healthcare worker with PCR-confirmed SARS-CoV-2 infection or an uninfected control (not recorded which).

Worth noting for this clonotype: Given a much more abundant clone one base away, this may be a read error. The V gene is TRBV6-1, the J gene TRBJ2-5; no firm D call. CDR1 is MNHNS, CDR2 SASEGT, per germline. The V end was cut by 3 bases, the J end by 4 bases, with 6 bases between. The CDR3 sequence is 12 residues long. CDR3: CASSDPRETQYF. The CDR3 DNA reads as TGTGCCAGCAGTGACCCTCGAGAGACCCAGTACTTC.

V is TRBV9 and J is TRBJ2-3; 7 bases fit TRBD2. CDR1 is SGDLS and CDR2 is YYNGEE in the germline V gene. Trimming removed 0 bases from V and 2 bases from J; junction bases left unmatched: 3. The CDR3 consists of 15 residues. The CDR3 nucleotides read TGTGCCAGCAGCGTAGGCGGGGGAGACACAGATACGCAGTATTTT. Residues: CASSVGGGDTDTQYF.

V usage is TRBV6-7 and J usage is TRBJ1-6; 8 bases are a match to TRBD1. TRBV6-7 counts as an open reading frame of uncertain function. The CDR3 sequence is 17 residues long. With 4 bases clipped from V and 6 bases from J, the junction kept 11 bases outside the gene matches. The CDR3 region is CASSSYRGISCNSPLHF. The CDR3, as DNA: TGTGCCAGCAGTTCCTACAGGGGGATAAGTTGTAATTCACCCCTCCACTTT.

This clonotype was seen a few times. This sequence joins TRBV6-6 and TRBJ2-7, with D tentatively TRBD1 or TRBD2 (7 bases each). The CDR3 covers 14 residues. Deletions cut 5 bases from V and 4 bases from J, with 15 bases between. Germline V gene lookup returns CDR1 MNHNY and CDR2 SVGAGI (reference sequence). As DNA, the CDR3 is TGTGCCAGCAGTCCCAGGGGGAGGGAGTACGAGCAGTACTTC. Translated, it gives CASSPRGREYEQYF.

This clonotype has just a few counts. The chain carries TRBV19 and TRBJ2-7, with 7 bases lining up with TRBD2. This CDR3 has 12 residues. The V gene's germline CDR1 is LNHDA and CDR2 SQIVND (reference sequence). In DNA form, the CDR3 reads TGTGCGGCTAGCAGCGGGGCATCCGAGCAGTACTTC. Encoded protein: CAASSGASEQYF.

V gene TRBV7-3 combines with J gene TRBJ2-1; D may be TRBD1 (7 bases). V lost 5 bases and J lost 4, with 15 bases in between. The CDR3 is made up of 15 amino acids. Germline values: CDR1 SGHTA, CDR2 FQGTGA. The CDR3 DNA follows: TGTGCCAGCAGCCCTCAGGGGGGCGCGTACAATGAGCAGTTCTTC. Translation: CASSPQGGAYNEQFF.

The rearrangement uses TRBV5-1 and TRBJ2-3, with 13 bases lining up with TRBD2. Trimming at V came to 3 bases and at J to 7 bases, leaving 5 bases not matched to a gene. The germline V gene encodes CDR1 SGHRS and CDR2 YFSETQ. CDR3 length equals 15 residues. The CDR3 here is CASSSTSGGAYTQYF. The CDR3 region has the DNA TGCGCCAGCAGCTCCACTAGCGGGGGGGCATATACGCAGTATTTT.

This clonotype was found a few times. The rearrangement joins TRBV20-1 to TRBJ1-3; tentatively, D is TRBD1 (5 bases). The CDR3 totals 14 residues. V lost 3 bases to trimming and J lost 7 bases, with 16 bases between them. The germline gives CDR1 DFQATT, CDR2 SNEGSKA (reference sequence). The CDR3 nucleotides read TGCAGTGCTAGTCCCGGGGGAGGCATGAACACCATATATTTT. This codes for CSASPGGGMNTIYF.

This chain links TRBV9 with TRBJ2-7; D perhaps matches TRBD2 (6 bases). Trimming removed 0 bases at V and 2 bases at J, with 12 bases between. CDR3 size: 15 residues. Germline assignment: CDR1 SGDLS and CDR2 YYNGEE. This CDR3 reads CASSVGGGAPYEQYF. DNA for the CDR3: TGTGCCAGCAGCGTAGGGGGCGGGGCCCCCTACGAGCAGTACTTC.

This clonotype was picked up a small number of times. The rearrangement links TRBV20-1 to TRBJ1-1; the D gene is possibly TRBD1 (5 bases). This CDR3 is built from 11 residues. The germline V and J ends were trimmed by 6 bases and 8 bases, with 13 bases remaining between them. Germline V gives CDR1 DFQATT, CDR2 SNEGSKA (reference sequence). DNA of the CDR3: TGCAGTGCACACCCGGGGGGGGAAGCTTTCTTT. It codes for CSAHPGGEAFF.

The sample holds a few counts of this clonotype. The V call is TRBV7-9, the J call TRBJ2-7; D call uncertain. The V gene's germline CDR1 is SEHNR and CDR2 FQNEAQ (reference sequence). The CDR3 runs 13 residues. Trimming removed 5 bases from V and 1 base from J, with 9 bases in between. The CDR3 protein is CASSRADSYEQYF. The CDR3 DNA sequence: TGTGCCAGCAGCCGGGCGGATTCCTACGAGCAGTACTTC.

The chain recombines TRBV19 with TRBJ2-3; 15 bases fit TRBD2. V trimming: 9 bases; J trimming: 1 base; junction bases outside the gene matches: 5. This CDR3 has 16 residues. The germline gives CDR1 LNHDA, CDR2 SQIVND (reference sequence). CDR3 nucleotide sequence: TGTGCCAGCCGGACTAGCGGGGGGGTGGGCACAGATACGCAGTATTTT. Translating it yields CASRTSGGVGTDTQYF.

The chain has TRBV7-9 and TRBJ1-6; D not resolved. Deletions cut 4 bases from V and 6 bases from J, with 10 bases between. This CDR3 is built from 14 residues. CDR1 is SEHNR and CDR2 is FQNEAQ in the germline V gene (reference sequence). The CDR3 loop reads CASSSALGNSPLHF. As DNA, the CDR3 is TGTGCCAGCAGCTCCGCGTTAGGTAATTCACCCCTCCACTTT.

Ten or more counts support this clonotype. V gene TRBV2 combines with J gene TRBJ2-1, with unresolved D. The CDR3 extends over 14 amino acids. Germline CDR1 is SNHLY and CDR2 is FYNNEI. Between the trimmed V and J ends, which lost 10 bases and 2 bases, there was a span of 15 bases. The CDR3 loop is CATSGELAYNEQFF. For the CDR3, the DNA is TGTGCCACCTCTGGGGAACTCGCCTACAATGAGCAGTTCTTC.

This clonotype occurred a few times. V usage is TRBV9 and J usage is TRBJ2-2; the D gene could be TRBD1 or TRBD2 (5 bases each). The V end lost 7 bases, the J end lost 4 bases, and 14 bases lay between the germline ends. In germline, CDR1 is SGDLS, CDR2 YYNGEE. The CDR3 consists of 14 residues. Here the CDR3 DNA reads TGTGCCAGCTCGGGGCAGATCAGCACCGGGGAGCTGTTTTTT. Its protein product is CASSGQISTGELFF.

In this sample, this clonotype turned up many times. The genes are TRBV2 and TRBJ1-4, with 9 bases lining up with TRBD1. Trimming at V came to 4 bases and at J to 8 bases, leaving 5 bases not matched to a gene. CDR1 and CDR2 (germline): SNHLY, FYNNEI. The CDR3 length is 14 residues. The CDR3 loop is CASSAGTGSEKLFF. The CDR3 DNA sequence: TGTGCCAGCAGTGCCGGGACAGGGTCGGAAAAACTGTTTTTT.

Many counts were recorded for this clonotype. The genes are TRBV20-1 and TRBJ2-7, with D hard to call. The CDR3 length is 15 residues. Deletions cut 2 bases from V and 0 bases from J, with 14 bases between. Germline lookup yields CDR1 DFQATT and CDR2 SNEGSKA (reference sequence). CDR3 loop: CSARHTGSPSYEQYF. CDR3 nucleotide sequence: TGCAGTGCTAGACACACCGGGTCCCCCTCCTACGAGCAGTACTTC.